The next 25 T cell receptor beta chains were all read from a single sample in a study of metastatic and nonmetastatic thyroid tumors. Thyroid surgery had not been preceded by any treatment in any patient. TCRdb ran MiXCR on the PCR reads. Here the sample spans around 30,000 clones, about 22% being singletons. The specimen was blood. Every receptor here comes from a female donor with papillary thyroid cancer or a benign thyroid nodule (not recorded which). Some clones in this sample may be carry-over from other donors' samples.

This clone was detected many times. V is TRBV5-5 and J is TRBJ2-7, with no clear D. Trimming left V 1 base short and J 4 bases short, with 6 bases between. CDR3 length: 12 residues. Germline CDR1 is SGHKS and CDR2 is YYEKEE (reference sequence). CDR3 in DNA: TGTGCCAGCAGCTTGTGGGGTTACGAGCAGTACTTC. Translation gives CASSLWGYEQYF.

This clone showed up just a few times. The chain employs TRBV6-2 or TRBV6-3 and TRBJ2-2; 13 nucleotides match TRBD2. Trimming cost V 7 bases and J 6 bases; bases outside gene matches: 11. Germline V gene data show CDR1 as MNHEY and CDR2 as SVGEGT. CDR3 length: 17 residues. The DNA of the CDR3 is TGTGCCAGCATCAGGACTAGCGGGAGAGTGGTGGCCGGGGAGCTGTTTTTT. It translates to CASIRTSGRVVAGELFF.

This clone occurred many times. Compared with germline, one end of the junction differs, possibly owing to a read error. V usage is TRBV28 and J usage is TRBJ1-2; 11 bases map to TRBD1. CDR3 length: 15 amino acids. Looked up from germline, CDR1 is MDHEN and CDR2 is SYDVKM. The CDR3 bases are TGTGCCAGCAGTTCCCGGACAGGGGGCCACTATGACTACACCTTC. This encodes CASSSRTGGHYDYTF.

The chain's CDR3 is CASSARWDNSNQPQHF. CDR3 bases: TGTGCCAGCAGCGCACGCTGGGACAATAGCAATCAGCCCCAGCATTTT. V usage is TRBV28 and J usage is TRBJ1-5, with D perhaps TRBD1 (6 bases). Germline CDR1 MDHEN, CDR2 SYDVKM. The V end was cut by 6 bases, the J end by 0 bases, with 15 bases between. The CDR3 runs to 16 residues.

The sample holds many counts of this clone. Other DNA sequences in the sample encode the same CDR3. The CDR3 DNA is TGCAGCGCCACGACAGGGAGGAGATACAATGAGCAGTTCTTC. It is translated as CSATTGRRYNEQFF. The chain uses TRBV29-1 and TRBJ2-1; possible D gene TRBD1, 7 bases. V dropped 7 bases and J dropped 4 bases, with 17 bases sitting between them. Germline V CDR1 and CDR2: SQVTM, ANQGSEA. The CDR3 consists of 14 residues.

This clone was observed many times. V and J are TRBV7-2 and TRBJ2-1, with 9 bases identical to TRBD1. CDR3 size: 15 residues. Germline trimming cut 5 bases from V and 4 bases from J; bases unmatched to any gene: 6. Germline V gives CDR1 SGHTA, CDR2 FQGNSA. The CDR3, as DNA: TGTGCCAGCAGCAAACAGGGGGCGGGATACAATGAGCAGTTCTTC. Translating gives CASSKQGAGYNEQFF.

The chain joins TRBV19 to TRBJ2-5; possible D gene TRBD1, 6 bases. The J call may be incorrect, as the DNA end agrees better with TRBJ2-1. The CDR3 is 14 residues long. CDR1 and CDR2 (germline): LNHDA, SQIVND (reference sequence). CDR3 in DNA: TGTGCCAGTAGTATTCGAGAACAGGGCAATGAGCAGTTCTTC. It yields the protein CASSIREQGNEQFF.

Ten or more counts support this clone. The rearrangement uses TRBV10-3 and TRBJ1-2; D is possibly TRBD1 (6 bases). V lost 3 bases and J lost 8, with 19 bases in between. Germline CDR1 reads ENHRY; CDR2 reads SYGVKD. This CDR3 comprises 15 residues. DNA for the CDR3: TGTGCCATCAGTGATCACCAGGGGCGGTCGTGGGGCTACACCTTC. This translates into CAISDHQGRSWGYTF.

This clone showed up just a few times. The chain recombines TRBV12-3 or TRBV12-4 with TRBJ2-1; 13 nucleotides match TRBD2. Losses at the gene ends were 6 bases for V and 9 bases for J; bases not matched to a gene: 8. This CDR3 region has 15 residues. For the CDR3, the DNA is TGTGCCAGCAGCTTAACTAGCGGGGGGGCAATTGAGCAGTTCTTC. Translated: CASSLTSGGAIEQFF.

This clone was seen many times. At the DNA level, this CDR3 is encoded by other sequences in the same sample as well. The chain has TRBV25-1 and TRBJ2-2, with a possible D match to TRBD2 (6 bases). Germline loops: CDR1 MGHDK, CDR2 SYGVNS. V was cut by 1 base and J by 5 bases, with 17 bases left in between. CDR3 length equals 17 residues. The CDR3 reads CASSELVPAEGTGELFF. The CDR3 DNA reads TGTGCCAGCAGTGAATTGGTCCCTGCGGAGGGGACCGGGGAGCTGTTTTTT.

This clone is judged medium-sized. J is TRBJ2-7 and V is TRBV27, with 11 bases fitting TRBD2. Germline V gene sequence: CDR1 MNHEY, CDR2 SMNVEV (reference sequence). The V gene end was trimmed by 5 bases and the J gene end by 0 bases; junction bases not matched to a gene: 9. The CDR3 length is 17 residues. CDR3 bases: TGTGCCAGCAGTCCTCGGACTAGCGGGTCTGCCTCCTACGAGCAGTACTTC. Translated: CASSPRTSGSASYEQYF.

At least ten counts were recorded for this clone. The V gene is TRBV24-1, the J gene TRBJ1-2; 9 positions agree with TRBD1. Looked up from germline, CDR1 is KGHDR and CDR2 is SFDVKD. The CDR3 is 18 amino acids. J gave up 3 bases and V 2 bases, and 12 bases lay outside the gene matches. The chain's CDR3 is CATSDSTRDRVGDYGYTF. CDR3 nucleotides: TGTGCCACCAGTGATTCAACCCGGGACAGGGTAGGGGACTATGGCTACACCTTC.

This clone was recorded many times. Mismatch with germline at one junction end may stem from a read error. This chain uses TRBV19 with TRBJ2-3; maybe TRBD1 (6 bases). In germline, CDR1 is LNHDA, CDR2 SQIVND (reference sequence). The CDR3 is made up of 13 amino acids. The CDR3 reads CATKVATTGTQYF. Here the CDR3 DNA reads TGTGCCACCAAGGTGGCTACGACAGGTACGCAGTATTTT. The full variable domain, in which reference TRBV19 and TRBJ2-3 provide the parts outside the CDR3, is DGGITQSPKYLFRKEGQNVTLSCEQNLNHDAMYWYRQDPGQGLRLIYYSQIVNDFQKGDIAEGYSVSREKKESFPLTVTSAQKNPTAFYLCATKVATTGTQYFGPGTRLTVL.

This clone was recorded at least ten times. The chain recombines TRBV20-1 with TRBJ2-1; possibly TRBD2 for D (5 bases). Germline assignment: CDR1 DFQATT and CDR2 SNEGSKA (reference sequence). The CDR3 has 14 amino acids. DNA of the CDR3: TGCAGCCTACACCCGCCGCTAGCATACAATGAGCAGTTCTTC. This encodes CSLHPPLAYNEQFF.

This clone has at least ten counts. CDR3 sequence: CASSTGTSGMAETQYF. The CDR3 DNA reads TGTGCCAGCAGTACCGGGACTAGCGGGATGGCAGAGACCCAGTACTTC. The chain uses TRBV28 and TRBJ2-5; 13 bases map to TRBD2. V shed 5 bases, J shed 4 bases, and the junction held 7 bases outside the gene matches. This CDR3 is 16 amino acids long. Per the germline V gene, CDR1 is MDHEN and CDR2 is SYDVKM.

The V gene is TRBV6-2 or TRBV6-3, the J gene TRBJ2-7, with 9 bases aligning to TRBD1. V dropped 4 bases and J dropped 3; count of bases not matched to a gene: 1. Germline V gene sequence: CDR1 MNHEY, CDR2 SVGEGT. The CDR3 has 13 residues. CDR3 coding DNA: TGTGCCAGCAGTTTGGGACAGGGCTACGAGCAGTACTTC. This codes for CASSLGQGYEQYF.

This clone was found many times. V is TRBV7-3 and J is TRBJ2-3; 8 nucleotides agree with TRBD2. This CDR3 has 14 amino acids. CDR1 and CDR2 (germline): SGHTA, FQGTGA. Unmatched junction bases numbered 8, after V lost 6 bases and J lost 6 bases. CDR3 DNA: TGTGCCAGCAGTACTAGCGGAGGAGGGGATACGCAGTATTTT. Amino acids: CASSTSGGGDTQYF.

Concerning this clone itself: One junction end disagrees with the germline gene, perhaps due to a read error. The genes are TRBV24-1 and TRBJ2-6; TRBD1 or TRBD2 may be the D gene (5 bases each). Looked up from germline, CDR1 is KGHDR and CDR2 is SFDVKD. The CDR3 spans 14 residues. The CDR3 coding sequence is TGTGCCACCAGTGATCCACCTGGGGGCAACGTCCTGACTTTC. It yields the protein CATSDPPGGNVLTF.

This chain uses TRBV20-1 with TRBJ2-7, with 9 nucleotides matching TRBD1. In germline, CDR1 is DFQATT, CDR2 SNEGSKA (reference sequence). V lost 7 bases, J lost 5 bases, and 15 bases stayed unmatched. CDR3 length equals 15 residues. This CDR3 is CSGHEGGQGYNEQYF. The DNA of the CDR3 is TGCAGTGGACACGAGGGGGGACAGGGTTACAACGAGCAGTACTTC.

This clone has a count of ten or more. CDR3 bases: TGTGCCAGCAGTGATCCAGGAAACATTCAGTACTTC. Residues: CASSDPGNIQYF. The gene calls are TRBV6-1 and TRBJ2-4; D unresolved. The V gene's germline CDR1 is MNHNS and CDR2 SASEGT. Trimming took off 3 bases at V and 6 bases at J, with 6 bases between the two ends. The CDR3 consists of 12 residues.

This clone occurred many times. DNA of the CDR3: TGTGCCAGCAGCTTAGTAACGGGAGACACAGATACGCAGTATTTT. Its translation is CASSLVTGDTDTQYF. V and J are TRBV11-2 and TRBJ2-3; the D gene is possibly TRBD2 (6 bases). V was cut by 1 base and J by 2 bases, with 10 bases left in between. This CDR3 has 15 amino acids. Germline loops: CDR1 SGHAT, CDR2 FQNNGV. Filled out from reference TRBV11-2 and TRBJ2-3, the complete variable domain reads EAGVAQSPRYKIIEKRQSVAFWCNPISGHATLYWYQQILGQGPKLLIQFQNNGVVDDSQLPKDRFSAERLKGVDSTLKIQPAKLEDSAVYLCASSLVTGDTDTQYFGPGTRLTVL.

About this clone itself: Given the absence of the conserved phenylalanine or tryptophan at the CDR3 end, a read error is likely. The gene calls are TRBV5-1 and TRBJ1-1; D gene uncertain. The CDR3 length is 15 residues. V was pared by 0 bases and J by 3 bases, with 12 bases between. The germline V gene has CDR1 SGHRS and CDR2 YFSETQ. In DNA form, the CDR3 reads TGCGCCAGCAGCTTGGTTCAGGTCGAGTACACTGAAGCTTTCCTT. Protein sequence: CASSLVQVEYTEAFL.

The table lists this clone with many counts. The V call is TRBV10-1, the J call TRBJ2-1, with 9 bases matching TRBD2. Germline CDR1 reads WNHNN; CDR2 reads SYGVQD (reference sequence). The J segment lost 5 bases and the V segment lost 4 bases, leaving 6 bases of the junction unmatched. This CDR3 region has 15 residues. DNA of the CDR3: TGCGCCAGCAGTGTTTCCAGCGGGAGGCACAATGAGCAGTTCTTC. This translates into CASSVSSGRHNEQFF.

The table lists this clone with many counts. The rearrangement uses TRBV6-1 and TRBJ2-1; D is possibly TRBD1 (5 bases). The CDR3 is made up of 14 amino acids. Trimming shortened V by 5 bases and J by 4 bases, and 12 bases separated the two germline ends. CDR1 and CDR2 from the germline V gene are MNHNS and SASEGT. For the CDR3, the DNA is TGTGCCAGCAGTCCCCTGACAGAGTACAATGAGCAGTTCTTC. As protein: CASSPLTEYNEQFF.

A remark on this clone: This may be a read error: a much more frequent sequence differs by one nucleotide. The V call is TRBV2, the J call TRBJ1-4; D gene unclear. Deletions cut 4 bases from V and 2 bases from J, with 11 bases between. This CDR3 has 15 amino acids. Germline V CDR1 and CDR2: SNHLY, FYNNEI. DNA for the CDR3: TGTGCCAGCAGTGGTATCGGGGTTACTAATGAAAAACTGTTTTTT. The encoded protein is CASSGIGVTNEKLFF.